One and the same sample provided the 2 T cell receptor beta chains below, sequenced in a study of blood T cell repertoires in COVID-19. The method was immunoSEQ multiplex PCR; TCRdb's version includes in-frame clones alone and lacks a portion of them. Of approximately 230,000 clones in the sample, about 85% were seen once. The source material was PBMCs or T cells enriched from blood (not recorded which). The source is a woman younger than 45 with acute COVID-19.

This clone was picked up a small number of times. The rearrangement links TRBV11-2 to TRBJ2-7; 7 nucleotides line up with TRBD2. The trim removed 0 bases at V and 4 bases at J, leaving 9 bases unmatched. Germline V gene sequence: CDR1 SGHAT, CDR2 FQNNGV. The CDR3 is 16 residues long. The CDR3 DNA reads as TGTGCCAGCAGCTTAGAAGTCGGGCTAGCGGTATACGAGCAGTACTTC. Amino acids: CASSLEVGLAVYEQYF.

The chain combines TRBV28 with TRBJ2-4; unclear D gene. Trimming stripped 4 bases from V and 0 bases from J, with 13 bases between. The CDR3 consists of 16 residues. In germline, CDR1 is MDHEN, CDR2 SYDVKM. The CDR3 reads CASSSRVQVAKNIQYF. CDR3 coding DNA: TGTGCCAGCAGTTCTAGAGTTCAAGTAGCCAAAAACATTCAGTACTTC.